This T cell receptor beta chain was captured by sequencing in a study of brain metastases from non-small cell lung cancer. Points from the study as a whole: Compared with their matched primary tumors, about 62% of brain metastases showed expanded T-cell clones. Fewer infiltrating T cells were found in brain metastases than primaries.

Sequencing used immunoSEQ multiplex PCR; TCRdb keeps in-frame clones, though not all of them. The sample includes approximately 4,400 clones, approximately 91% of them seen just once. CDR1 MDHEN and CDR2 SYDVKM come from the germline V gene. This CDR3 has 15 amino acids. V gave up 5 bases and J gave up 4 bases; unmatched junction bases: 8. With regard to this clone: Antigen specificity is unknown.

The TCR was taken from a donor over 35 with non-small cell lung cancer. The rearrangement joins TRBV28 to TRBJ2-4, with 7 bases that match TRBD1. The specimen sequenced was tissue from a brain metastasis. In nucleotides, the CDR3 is TGTGCCAGCAGTCTAAGCTCGACAGGGAAAAACATTCAGTACTTC. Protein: CASSLSSTGKNIQYF.